This T cell receptor (beta chain) was recorded in a study of T-cell reconstitution after alpha-beta-depleted transplantation in children. Germline CDR1 reads DFQATT; CDR2 reads SNEGSKA (reference sequence). The CDR3 totals 16 residues. The V gene end was trimmed by 3 bases and the J gene end by 6 bases; junction bases not matched to a gene: 12. This clonotype appeared many times. Unique molecular identifiers were incorporated into the prepared TCRbeta library. One entry per CDR3 protein, called by TCRdb with MiXCR from the PCR reads. The sample includes around 340,000 distinct CDR3 sequences, roughly 15% of them seen just once.

This rearrangement joins TRBV20-1 to TRBJ2-1; 9 bases are shared with TRBD1. This specimen consisted of PBMCs, obtained from the stem cell graft. The TCR originated in a human donor who donated a stem cell graft to a child with Fanconi anemia. CDR3 protein: CSASLTLGQGSNEQFF. CDR3 coding DNA: TGCAGTGCTAGCTTAACTCTTGGACAGGGGAGCAATGAGCAGTTCTTC.